This is a list of T cell receptor beta chains from one sample in a study of CD8+CD57+ T cells in acquired aplastic anemia. TCRdb reprocessed the reads via MiXCR and lists one record per CDR3 protein. The table lists under 250,000 distinct CDR3 sequences, about 62% of them singletons. Sequenced material: sorted CD4+, CD8+, or CD8+CD57+ T cells (not recorded which) from PBMCs. All receptors derive from a human donor with aplastic anemia. The CDR3 runs from the conserved cysteine through the conserved F or W. The D gene is left open where the match is weak. The size field is filled for only some rows; it gives once, few, many or a size class.

d_gene: TRBD1
abundance: .
j_gene: TRBJ2-2
v_gene: TRBV5-1
CDR3nt: TGCGCCAGCAGCTTGCGACAGGGGATGACCGGGGAGCTGTTTTTT
CDR3aa: CASSLRQGMTGELFF

d_gene: TRBD2
abundance: .
j_gene: TRBJ2-1
v_gene: TRBV7-9
CDR3nt: TGTGCCAGCAGCCGCGGACTAGCGGCCTACAATGAGCAGTTCTTC
CDR3aa: CASSRGLAAYNEQFF

d_gene: .
abundance: many
j_gene: TRBJ2-7
v_gene: TRBV9
CDR3nt: TGTGCCAGCAGCGAGGGGGGCCAAGGCCACGAGCAGTACTTC
CDR3aa: CASSEGGQGHEQYF

d_gene: .
abundance: few
j_gene: TRBJ1-4
v_gene: TRBV14
CDR3nt: TGTGCCAGCAGCCAAGGGTGGGGCGAAAAACTGTTTTTT
CDR3aa: CASSQGWGEKLFF

d_gene: .
abundance: few
j_gene: TRBJ1-2
v_gene: TRBV2
CDR3nt: TGTGCCAGCAGTGACGAAGGGAACTATGGCTACACCTTC
CDR3aa: CASSDEGNYGYTF

d_gene: TRBD1
abundance: .
j_gene: TRBJ1-6
v_gene: TRBV10-3
CDR3nt: TGTGCCATCAGCCGGGACAGGGATAATTCACCCCTCCACTTT
CDR3aa: CAISRDRDNSPLHF

d_gene: TRBD2
abundance: few
j_gene: TRBJ2-1
v_gene: TRBV7-9
CDR3nt: TGTGCCAGCCCTAATAGCGGGGAGAACTACAATGAGCAGTTCTTC
CDR3aa: CASPNSGENYNEQFF

d_gene: .
abundance: many
j_gene: TRBJ2-1
v_gene: TRBV6-6
CDR3nt: TGTGCCAGCAGCTCCTACAACTACAATGAGCAGTTCTTC
CDR3aa: CASSSYNYNEQFF

d_gene: .
abundance: many
j_gene: TRBJ2-3
v_gene: TRBV11-2
CDR3nt: TGTGCCAGCAGCCATGCCGGGACTAGCACAGATACGCAGTATTTT
CDR3aa: CASSHAGTSTDTQYF

d_gene: .
abundance: many
j_gene: TRBJ2-3
v_gene: TRBV2
CDR3nt: TGTGCCAGCAGTGAAGCCAGGGAACCCTCGGTAGATACGCAGTATTTT
CDR3aa: CASSEAREPSVDTQYF

d_gene: .
abundance: .
j_gene: TRBJ2-7
v_gene: TRBV29-1
CDR3nt: TGCAGCGTTGAGTACGGCAGGGGCCTCTCCTACGAGCAGTACTTC
CDR3aa: CSVEYGRGLSYEQYF

d_gene: .
abundance: .
j_gene: TRBJ2-3
v_gene: TRBV15
CDR3nt: TGTGCCACCAGCGGAGGGACCGCTACAGATACGCAGTATTTT
CDR3aa: CATSGGTATDTQYF

d_gene: TRBD1
abundance: .
j_gene: TRBJ2-7
v_gene: TRBV29-1
CDR3nt: TGCAGCGTAAGGACAGGGGGCTTCTACGAGCAGTACTTC
CDR3aa: CSVRTGGFYEQYF

d_gene: TRBD2
abundance: few
j_gene: TRBJ2-1
v_gene: TRBV25-1
CDR3nt: TGTGCCAGCAGTCTCTTAGCGGGGAATGAGCAGTTCTTC
CDR3aa: CASSLLAGNEQFF

d_gene: .
abundance: .
j_gene: TRBJ1-1
v_gene: TRBV7-2
CDR3nt: TGTGCCAGCAGGAAGACGGGCATGAACACTGAAGCTTTCTTT
CDR3aa: CASRKTGMNTEAFF

d_gene: .
abundance: many
j_gene: TRBJ1-2
v_gene: TRBV12-3/TRBV12-4
CDR3nt: TGTGCCAGCAGTTTTCCAGGGGTCCATGGCTACACCTTC
CDR3aa: CASSFPGVHGYTF

d_gene: .
abundance: .
j_gene: TRBJ1-4
v_gene: TRBV25-1
CDR3nt: TGTGCCAGCAGTGAAACGGGGACAACTAATGAAAAACTGTTTTTT
CDR3aa: CASSETGTTNEKLFF

d_gene: .
abundance: .
j_gene: TRBJ2-7
v_gene: TRBV29-1
CDR3nt: TGCAGCGTTGGGGCATCCTCCTACGAGCAGTACTTC
CDR3aa: CSVGASSYEQYF

d_gene: .
abundance: .
j_gene: TRBJ1-1
v_gene: TRBV7-9
CDR3nt: TGTGCCAGCAGCTCCCCCGGGAAGGAAGCTTTCTTT
CDR3aa: CASSSPGKEAFF

d_gene: .
abundance: once
j_gene: TRBJ1-1
v_gene: TRBV10-3
CDR3nt: TGTGCCATCAGTGGCGACCGGAACACTGAAGCTTTCTTT
CDR3aa: CAISGDRNTEAFF

d_gene: TRBD2
abundance: .
j_gene: TRBJ2-7
v_gene: TRBV7-8
CDR3nt: TGTGCCAGCAGCTTACCAGCGGGGGCCTACGAGCAGTACTTC
CDR3aa: CASSLPAGAYEQYF

d_gene: .
abundance: .
j_gene: TRBJ2-1
v_gene: TRBV7-3
CDR3nt: TGTGCCAGCAGCCCGATCGACCTCACCGGGTACAATGAGCAGTTCTTC
CDR3aa: CASSPIDLTGYNEQFF

d_gene: .
abundance: few
j_gene: TRBJ2-7
v_gene: TRBV7-2
CDR3nt: TGTGCCAGCATCCTCAGTTCGTCGATGGGGTCCCAATGGAACTTC
CDR3aa: CASILSSSMGSQWNF

d_gene: .
abundance: .
j_gene: TRBJ1-5
v_gene: TRBV27
CDR3nt: TGTGCCAGCAGTTTAAGGGCGCGACAGGAGGCCCAGCATTTT
CDR3aa: CASSLRARQEAQHF

d_gene: TRBD1
abundance: .
j_gene: TRBJ2-7
v_gene: TRBV7-3
CDR3nt: TGTGCCAGACAATCCACGGGACAGGTCCTCTACGAGCAGTACTTC
CDR3aa: CARQSTGQVLYEQYF

d_gene: .
abundance: .
j_gene: TRBJ1-6
v_gene: TRBV9
CDR3nt: TGTGCCAGCAGCGTAATCGAGGAATCACCCCTCCACTTT
CDR3aa: CASSVIEESPLHF

d_gene: .
abundance: few
j_gene: TRBJ1-5
v_gene: TRBV24-1
CDR3nt: TGTGCCACCAGTGATCTACATCGAGGTCAGCCCCAGCATTTT
CDR3aa: CATSDLHRGQPQHF

d_gene: .
abundance: .
j_gene: TRBJ2-7
v_gene: TRBV4-2
CDR3nt: TGTGCCAGCAGCTCCAGGGACCCCTACGAGCAGTACTTC
CDR3aa: CASSSRDPYEQYF

d_gene: .
abundance: .
j_gene: TRBJ1-6
v_gene: TRBV28
CDR3nt: TGTGCCACCATAGACAGCCTTAATTCACCCCTCCACTTT
CDR3aa: CATIDSLNSPLHF

d_gene: TRBD1
abundance: .
j_gene: TRBJ1-6
v_gene: TRBV5-6
CDR3nt: TGTGCCAGCAGCTTGGATTGGGACAGTAATTCACCCCTCCACTTT
CDR3aa: CASSLDWDSNSPLHF

d_gene: .
abundance: .
j_gene: TRBJ2-7
v_gene: TRBV29-1
CDR3nt: TGCAGCGTTAGACTGGGCGCCGGATCCTACGAGCAGTACTTC
CDR3aa: CSVRLGAGSYEQYF

d_gene: TRBD1
abundance: .
j_gene: TRBJ2-5
v_gene: TRBV27
CDR3nt: TGTGCCAGCAGACCGACAGGGGGGACCCGGTACTTC
CDR3aa: CASRPTGGTRYF

d_gene: TRBD1
abundance: .
j_gene: TRBJ2-7
v_gene: TRBV19
CDR3nt: TGTGCCAGTAGTACCTCTGTATGGGGACAGGGGTTCTCCTACGAGCAGTACTTC
CDR3aa: CASSTSVWGQGFSYEQYF

d_gene: TRBD1
abundance: .
j_gene: TRBJ1-1
v_gene: TRBV7-4
CDR3nt: TGTGCCAGCAGCTTAGTGACAGGGGCCAACACTGAAGCTTTCTTT
CDR3aa: CASSLVTGANTEAFF

d_gene: .
abundance: .
j_gene: TRBJ1-5
v_gene: TRBV20-1
CDR3nt: TGCAGTGCGGAGGGACTGAATAATCAGCCCCAGCATTTT
CDR3aa: CSAEGLNNQPQHF

d_gene: TRBD1
abundance: few
j_gene: TRBJ2-1
v_gene: TRBV20-1
CDR3nt: TGCAGTGCTAGGACAGGGGCTCGAGAGCAGTTCTTC
CDR3aa: CSARTGAREQFF

d_gene: TRBD1
abundance: many
j_gene: TRBJ1-2
v_gene: TRBV9
CDR3nt: TGTGCCAGCAGCGCGACAGGGAATGGCTACACCTTC
CDR3aa: CASSATGNGYTF

d_gene: .
abundance: few
j_gene: TRBJ2-6
v_gene: TRBV2
CDR3nt: TGTGCCAGCAGGGCTGGGGCCAACGTCCTGACTTTC
CDR3aa: CASRAGANVLTF

d_gene: .
abundance: .
j_gene: TRBJ2-7
v_gene: TRBV14
CDR3nt: TGTGCCAGCAGCGAAGGACACACGGCCTACGAGCAGTACTTC
CDR3aa: CASSEGHTAYEQYF

d_gene: .
abundance: .
j_gene: TRBJ1-1
v_gene: TRBV7-8
CDR3nt: TGTGCCAGCAGCTCCTCCTCACACGGGAACACTGAAGCTTTCTTT
CDR3aa: CASSSSSHGNTEAFF

d_gene: .
abundance: few
j_gene: TRBJ1-2
v_gene: TRBV10-3
CDR3nt: TGTGCCATCAGCGGCGGAGATGGCTACACCTTC
CDR3aa: CAISGGDGYTF

d_gene: .
abundance: .
j_gene: TRBJ1-2
v_gene: TRBV15
CDR3nt: TGTGCCACCAGCAAGACGGGACTTCACGGCTACACCTTC
CDR3aa: CATSKTGLHGYTF

d_gene: TRBD1
abundance: .
j_gene: TRBJ1-1
v_gene: TRBV7-8
CDR3nt: TGTGCCAGCAGCTCTCGACAGGGTCCCACTGAAGCTTTCTTT
CDR3aa: CASSSRQGPTEAFF

d_gene: .
abundance: few
j_gene: TRBJ1-6
v_gene: TRBV15
CDR3nt: TGTGCCACCAGCGCCCGTCGAGGGAGCTCCTATAATTCACCCCTCCACTTT
CDR3aa: CATSARRGSSYNSPLHF

d_gene: TRBD1
abundance: .
j_gene: TRBJ1-1
v_gene: TRBV7-3
CDR3nt: TGTGCCAGCAGCCCTCATGGACAGGGGATGAACACTGAAGCTTTCTTT
CDR3aa: CASSPHGQGMNTEAFF

d_gene: TRBD2
abundance: .
j_gene: TRBJ2-1
v_gene: TRBV5-1
CDR3nt: TGCGCCAGCAGCTTGGCCGAACTAGCGGGCGATGAGCAGTTCTTC
CDR3aa: CASSLAELAGDEQFF

d_gene: .
abundance: .
j_gene: TRBJ2-7
v_gene: TRBV6-1
CDR3nt: TGTGCCAGCAGCGCGGTTAACGAGCAGTACTTC
CDR3aa: CASSAVNEQYF

d_gene: .
abundance: .
j_gene: TRBJ1-6
v_gene: TRBV5-6
CDR3nt: TGTGCCAGCAGCTTGGCCGTAAATCCACCCCTCCACTTT
CDR3aa: CASSLAVNPPLHF

d_gene: .
abundance: .
j_gene: TRBJ2-1
v_gene: TRBV7-3
CDR3nt: TGTGCCAGCAGCTTAGCGTCAAGGGGGGATGAGCAGTTCTTC
CDR3aa: CASSLASRGDEQFF

d_gene: .
abundance: .
j_gene: TRBJ2-1
v_gene: TRBV10-1
CDR3nt: TGCGCCAGCCTCTCGGGAGCAGACAATGAGCAGTTCTTC
CDR3aa: CASLSGADNEQFF

d_gene: .
abundance: few
j_gene: TRBJ1-2
v_gene: TRBV7-2
CDR3nt: TGTGCCAGCACTCCAGGGTCGGGCAACTATGGCTACACCTTC
CDR3aa: CASTPGSGNYGYTF